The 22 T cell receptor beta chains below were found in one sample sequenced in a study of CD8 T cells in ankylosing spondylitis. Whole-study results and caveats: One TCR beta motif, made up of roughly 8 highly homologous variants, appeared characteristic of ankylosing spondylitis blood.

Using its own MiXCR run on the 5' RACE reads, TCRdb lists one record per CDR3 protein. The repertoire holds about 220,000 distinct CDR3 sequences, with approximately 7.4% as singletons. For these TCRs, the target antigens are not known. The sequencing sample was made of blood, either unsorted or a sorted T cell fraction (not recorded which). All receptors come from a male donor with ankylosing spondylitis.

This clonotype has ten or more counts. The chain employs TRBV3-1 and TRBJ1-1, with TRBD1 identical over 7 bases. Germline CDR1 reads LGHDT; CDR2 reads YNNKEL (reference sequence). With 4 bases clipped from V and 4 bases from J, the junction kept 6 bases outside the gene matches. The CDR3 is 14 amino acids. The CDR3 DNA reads TGTGCCAGCAGCCGAACAGGGGTGGGCACTGAAGCTTTCTTT. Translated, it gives CASSRTGVGTEAFF.

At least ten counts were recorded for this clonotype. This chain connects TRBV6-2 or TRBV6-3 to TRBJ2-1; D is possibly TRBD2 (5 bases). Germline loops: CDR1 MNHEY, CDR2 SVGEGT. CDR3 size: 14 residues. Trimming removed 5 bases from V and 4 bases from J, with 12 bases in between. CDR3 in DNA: TGTGCCAGCAGTCTGCTAGCACAGTACAATGAGCAGTTCTTC. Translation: CASSLLAQYNEQFF.

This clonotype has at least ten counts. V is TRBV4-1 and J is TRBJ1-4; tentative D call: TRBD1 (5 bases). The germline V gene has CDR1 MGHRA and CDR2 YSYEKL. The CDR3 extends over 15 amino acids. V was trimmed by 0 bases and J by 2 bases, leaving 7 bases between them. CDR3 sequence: CASSQEGRTNEKLFF. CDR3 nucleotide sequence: TGCGCCAGCAGCCAAGAGGGACGGACTAATGAAAAACTGTTTTTT.

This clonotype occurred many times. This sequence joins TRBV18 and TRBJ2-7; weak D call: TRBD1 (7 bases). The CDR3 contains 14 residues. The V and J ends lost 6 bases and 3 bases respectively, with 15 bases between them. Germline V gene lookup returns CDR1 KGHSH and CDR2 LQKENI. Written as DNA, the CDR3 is TGTGCCAGCTCCCTGCGCAGGGGGGACTACGAGCAGTACTTC. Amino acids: CASSLRRGDYEQYF.

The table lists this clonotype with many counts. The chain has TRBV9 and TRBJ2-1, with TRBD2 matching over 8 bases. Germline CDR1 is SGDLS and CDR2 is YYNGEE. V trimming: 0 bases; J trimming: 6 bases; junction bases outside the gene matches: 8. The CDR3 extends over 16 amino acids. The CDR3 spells CASSVVPGGRLNEQFF. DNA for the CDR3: TGTGCCAGCAGCGTAGTCCCGGGGGGGCGCCTCAATGAGCAGTTCTTC.

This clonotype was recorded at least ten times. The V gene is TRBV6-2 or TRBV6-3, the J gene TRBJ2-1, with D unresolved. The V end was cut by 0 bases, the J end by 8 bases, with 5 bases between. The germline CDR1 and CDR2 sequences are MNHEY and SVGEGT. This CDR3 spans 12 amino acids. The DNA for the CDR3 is TGTGCCAGCAGTTACTCCCTGGATGAGCAGTTCTTC. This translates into CASSYSLDEQFF.

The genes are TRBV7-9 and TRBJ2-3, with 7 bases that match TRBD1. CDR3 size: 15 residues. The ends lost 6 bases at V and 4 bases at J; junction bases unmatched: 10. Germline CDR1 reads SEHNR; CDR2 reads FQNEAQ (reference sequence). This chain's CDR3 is CASRQTTGDADTQYF. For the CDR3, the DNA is TGTGCCAGCAGGCAAACCACAGGGGACGCAGATACGCAGTATTTT.

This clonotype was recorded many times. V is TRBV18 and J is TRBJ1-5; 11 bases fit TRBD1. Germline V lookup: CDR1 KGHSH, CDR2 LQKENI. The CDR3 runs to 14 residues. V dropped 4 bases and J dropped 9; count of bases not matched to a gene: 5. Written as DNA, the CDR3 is TGTGCCAGCTCACGAAGGGACAGGGGGTTGCCCCAGCATTTT. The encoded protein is CASSRRDRGLPQHF.

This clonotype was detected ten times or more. As DNA, the CDR3 is TGTGCCAGCAGTCCCACGACTGGGTCCTACGAGCAGTACTTC. Protein: CASSPTTGSYEQYF. This chain connects TRBV12-3 or TRBV12-4 to TRBJ2-7; no clear D. V was pared by 5 bases and J by 1 base, with 12 bases between. The CDR3 is 14 residues long.

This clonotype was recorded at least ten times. The CDR3 DNA reads as TGTGCCAGCAGTCAAATGGGCGTCGGAGAAAAACTGTTTTTT. Encoded protein: CASSQMGVGEKLFF. This chain connects TRBV6-1 to TRBJ1-4; unclear D gene. Germline V gene lookup returns CDR1 MNHNS and CDR2 SASEGT. V was shortened by 5 bases and J by 8 bases, with 15 bases between the two germline ends. There are 14 residues in the CDR3.

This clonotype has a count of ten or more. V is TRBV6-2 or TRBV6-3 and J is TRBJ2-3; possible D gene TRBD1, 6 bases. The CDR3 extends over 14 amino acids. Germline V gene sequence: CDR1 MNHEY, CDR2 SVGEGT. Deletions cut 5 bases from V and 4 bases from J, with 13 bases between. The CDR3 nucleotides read TGTGCCAGCAGTCTGGGGACAAGGCCAGATACGCAGTATTTT. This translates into CASSLGTRPDTQYF.

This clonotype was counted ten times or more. The chain's CDR3 is CASSPGFGMNEQFF. The CDR3, as DNA: TGTGCCAGCAGCCCTGGTTTTGGTATGAATGAGCAGTTCTTC. This sequence joins TRBV7-2 and TRBJ2-1, with D uncertain. The CDR3 has 14 residues. Germline CDR1 is SGHTA and CDR2 is FQGNSA. V was cut by 5 bases and J by 7 bases, with 15 bases left in between.

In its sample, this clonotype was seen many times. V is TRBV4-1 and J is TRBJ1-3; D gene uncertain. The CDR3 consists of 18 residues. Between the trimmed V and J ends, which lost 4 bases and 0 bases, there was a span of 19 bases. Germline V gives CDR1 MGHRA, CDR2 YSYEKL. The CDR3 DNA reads TGCGCCAGCAGCCGCAATCCTTCGGGTCTCTTCTCTGGAAACACCATATATTTT. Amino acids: CASSRNPSGLFSGNTIYF.

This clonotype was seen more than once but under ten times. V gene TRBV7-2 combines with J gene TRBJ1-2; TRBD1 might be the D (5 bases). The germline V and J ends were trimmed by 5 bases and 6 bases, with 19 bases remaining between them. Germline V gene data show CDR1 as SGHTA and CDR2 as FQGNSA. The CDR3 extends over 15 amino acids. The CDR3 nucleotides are TGTGCCAGCAGCCCCTCAGGGAGGAAGATAGATGGCTACACCTTC. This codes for CASSPSGRKIDGYTF.

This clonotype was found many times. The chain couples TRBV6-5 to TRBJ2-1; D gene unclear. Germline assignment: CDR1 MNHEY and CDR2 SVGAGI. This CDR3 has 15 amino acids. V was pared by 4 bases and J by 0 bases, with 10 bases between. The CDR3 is CASSLLRFSYNEQFF. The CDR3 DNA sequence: TGTGCCAGCAGTTTATTGAGATTCTCCTACAATGAGCAGTTCTTC.

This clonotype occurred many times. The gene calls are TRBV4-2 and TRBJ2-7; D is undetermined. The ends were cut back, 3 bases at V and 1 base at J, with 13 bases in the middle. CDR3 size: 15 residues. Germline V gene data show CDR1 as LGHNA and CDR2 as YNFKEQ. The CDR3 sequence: CASSQTPGLSYEQYF. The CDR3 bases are TGTGCCAGCAGCCAGACCCCAGGTTTATCCTACGAGCAGTACTTC.

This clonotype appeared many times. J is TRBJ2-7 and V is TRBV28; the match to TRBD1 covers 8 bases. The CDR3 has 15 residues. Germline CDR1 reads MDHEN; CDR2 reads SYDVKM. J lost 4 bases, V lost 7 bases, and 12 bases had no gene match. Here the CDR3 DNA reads TGTGCCAGCACCAACGGGCAGGGGGCTTCTTACGAGCAGTACTTC. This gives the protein CASTNGQGASYEQYF.

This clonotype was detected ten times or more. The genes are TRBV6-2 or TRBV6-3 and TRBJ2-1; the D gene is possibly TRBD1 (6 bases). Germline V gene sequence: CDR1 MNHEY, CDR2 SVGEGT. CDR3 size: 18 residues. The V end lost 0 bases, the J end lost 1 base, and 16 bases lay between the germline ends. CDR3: CASSYSLPGTISYNEQFF. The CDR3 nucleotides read TGTGCCAGCAGTTACTCCCTCCCCGGGACAATTTCCTACAATGAGCAGTTCTTC.

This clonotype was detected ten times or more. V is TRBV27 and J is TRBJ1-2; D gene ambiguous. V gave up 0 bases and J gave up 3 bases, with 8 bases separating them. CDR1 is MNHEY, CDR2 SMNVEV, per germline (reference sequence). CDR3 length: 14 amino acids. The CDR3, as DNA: TGTGCCAGCAGTTTATCCCCGACGGACTATGGCTACACCTTC. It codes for CASSLSPTDYGYTF.

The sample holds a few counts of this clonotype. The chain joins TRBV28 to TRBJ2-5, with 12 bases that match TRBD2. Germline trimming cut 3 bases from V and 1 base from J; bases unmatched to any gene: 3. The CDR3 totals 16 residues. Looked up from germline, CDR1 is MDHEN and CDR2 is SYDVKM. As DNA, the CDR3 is TGTGCCAGCAGTTTGGGACTAGCGGGCGCCCAAGAGACCCAGTACTTC. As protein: CASSLGLAGAQETQYF.

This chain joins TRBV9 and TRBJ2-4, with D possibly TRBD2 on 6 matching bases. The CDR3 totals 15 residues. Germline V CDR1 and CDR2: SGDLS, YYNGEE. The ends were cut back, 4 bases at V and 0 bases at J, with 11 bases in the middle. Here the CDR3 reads CASSNQGLAKNIQYF. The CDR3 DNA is TGTGCCAGCAGCAATCAGGGACTAGCCAAAAACATTCAGTACTTC.

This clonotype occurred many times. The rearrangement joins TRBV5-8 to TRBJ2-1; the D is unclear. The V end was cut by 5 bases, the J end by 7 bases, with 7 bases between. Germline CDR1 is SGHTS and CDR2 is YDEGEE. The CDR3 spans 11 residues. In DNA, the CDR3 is TGTGCCAGCAGTCGTAGGAATGAGCAGTTCTTC. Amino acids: CASSRRNEQFF.